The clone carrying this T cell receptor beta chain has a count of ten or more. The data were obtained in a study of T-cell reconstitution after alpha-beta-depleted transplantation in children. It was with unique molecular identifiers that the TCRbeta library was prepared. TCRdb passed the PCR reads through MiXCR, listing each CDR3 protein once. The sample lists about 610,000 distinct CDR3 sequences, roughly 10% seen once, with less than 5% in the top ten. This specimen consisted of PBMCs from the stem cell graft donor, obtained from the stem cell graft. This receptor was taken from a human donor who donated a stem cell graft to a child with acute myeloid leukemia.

The CDR3 nucleotides are TGCAGTGCTAGAGGGGGACGGACCTACAATGAGCAGTTCTTC. This translates into CSARGGRTYNEQFF. The rearrangement joins TRBV20-1 to TRBJ2-1; D could derive from TRBD1 or TRBD2 (5 bases each). Germline CDR1 reads DFQATT; CDR2 reads SNEGSKA (reference sequence). V lost 1 base, J lost 2 bases, and 9 bases lay in between. This CDR3 comprises 14 residues.